These 21 T cell receptor beta chains came from one sample sequenced in a study of control samples from healthy donors and cancer patients. Sequencing was performed with immunoSEQ multiplex PCR; in TCRdb, only in-frame clones are kept and a portion is missing. Seen here are 70,000 or so clones, 75% to 90% observed once, and the top ten hold about 3.1%. The sample taken for sequencing was PBMCs. The receptors were gathered from a woman between 45 and 60 years old with lung cancer.

This chain joins TRBV28 and TRBJ1-6; 7 positions match TRBD1. The germline CDR1 and CDR2 sequences are MDHEN and SYDVKM. With 5 bases clipped from V and 6 bases from J, the junction kept 4 bases outside the gene matches. The CDR3 extends over 14 amino acids. CDR3 residues: CASSQGGTNSPLHF. CDR3 sequence (DNA): TGTGCCAGCAGTCAGGGGGGCACTAATTCACCCCTCCACTTT.

V is TRBV7-2 and J is TRBJ2-3; D call uncertain. The CDR3 sequence is 13 residues long. V shed 3 bases and J shed 2 bases, with 6 bases lying between them. Germline V gene sequence: CDR1 SGHTA, CDR2 FQGNSA. The CDR3 bases are TGTGCCAGCAGCTTCGCAGTCACAGATACGCAGTATTTT. It specifies CASSFAVTDTQYF.

The chain is built from TRBV27 and TRBJ2-5; 11 positions match TRBD2. Looked up from germline, CDR1 is MNHEY and CDR2 is SMNVEV (reference sequence). The V and J ends lost 3 bases and 7 bases, in that order; junction bases with no gene match: 1. The CDR3 is 13 residues long. The CDR3 protein is CASSLGTSGTQYF. In DNA, the CDR3 is TGTGCCAGCAGTTTGGGGACTAGCGGGACCCAGTACTTC.

The chain recombines TRBV13 with TRBJ1-1, with D possibly matching TRBD1 (6 bases). Germline CDR1 and CDR2: PRHDT and FYEKMQ (reference sequence). This CDR3 region has 15 residues. Trimming removed 1 base at V and 4 bases at J, with 13 bases between. CDR3 in DNA: TGTGCCAGCAGCTTAGAGTCGGGGGCCGGCACTGAAGCTTTCTTT. Translated: CASSLESGAGTEAFF.

The J gene is TRBJ1-1, the V gene TRBV11-3; D ambiguous. The CDR3 spans 14 residues. V was cut by 2 bases and J by 3 bases, with 10 bases left in between. Germline V gene sequence: CDR1 SGHNT, CDR2 YENEEA. The CDR3 sequence: CASSLWEGDTEAFF. CDR3 DNA: TGTGCCAGCAGCTTATGGGAAGGCGACACTGAAGCTTTCTTT.

The chain uses TRBV11-2 and TRBJ1-4; no definite D call. CDR1 SGHAT and CDR2 FQNNGV come from the germline V gene. The CDR3 totals 14 residues. With 4 bases removed from V and 0 bases from J, the gap between germline ends came to 6 bases. The CDR3 spells CASSYFATNEKLFF. Written as DNA, the CDR3 is TGTGCCAGCAGCTATTTTGCAACTAATGAAAAACTGTTTTTT.

The J gene is TRBJ1-3, the V gene TRBV5-6; D uncertain. V was trimmed by 3 bases and J by 0 bases, leaving 10 bases between them. Germline V gene sequence: CDR1 SGHDT, CDR2 YYEEEE. The CDR3 runs 15 residues. The CDR3 bases are TGTGCCAGCAGCTCCTTGGCAGCCTCTGGAAACACCATATATTTT. Amino acids: CASSSLAASGNTIYF.

This rearrangement joins TRBV25-1 to TRBJ2-4; perhaps TRBD2 as D (6 bases). CDR3 length equals 17 residues. Trimming removed 2 bases from V and 2 bases from J, with 16 bases in between. In germline, CDR1 is MGHDK, CDR2 SYGVNS. The CDR3 bases are TGTGCCAGCAGTGAACCCGGCGGTAGGGACTCCAAAAACATTCAGTACTTC. Translating gives CASSEPGGRDSKNIQYF.

This clone came up once. J is TRBJ1-3 and V is TRBV20-1; D is unclear. V was clipped by 0 bases and J by 8 bases, with 5 bases between them. CDR1 is DFQATT, CDR2 SNEGSKA, per germline (reference sequence). This CDR3 comprises 11 residues. The CDR3: CSARDVDTIYF. CDR3 coding DNA: TGCAGTGCTAGAGATGTTGACACCATATATTTT.

The genes are TRBV10-3 and TRBJ2-7; D gene unclear. The germline V gene encodes CDR1 ENHRY and CDR2 SYGVKD. CDR3 size: 12 residues. The V end was cut by 2 bases, the J end by 7 bases, with 9 bases between. CDR3 sequence (DNA): TGTGCCATCAGTGAGGTATCAGAAGAGCAGTACTTC. Translating it yields CAISEVSEEQYF.

The V call is TRBV10-3, the J call TRBJ1-2; no definite D call. From germline, CDR1 is ENHRY and CDR2 SYGVKD. V lost 4 bases and J lost 3, with 6 bases in between. This CDR3 comprises 12 residues. The CDR3: CAISASDYGYTF. The CDR3 DNA follows: TGTGCCATCAGTGCTTCGGACTATGGCTACACCTTC.

The V and J genes are TRBV2 and TRBJ1-2; D might be TRBD1 (6 bases). The CDR3 is 15 residues long. Trimming took 6 bases from V and 4 from J, leaving 18 bases between them. Germline CDR1 SNHLY, CDR2 FYNNEI. The CDR3 sequence: CASSGGLNRIYGYTF. In DNA form, the CDR3 reads TGTGCCAGCAGCGGGGGGCTAAACCGAATCTATGGCTACACCTTC. Together with reference TRBV2 and TRBJ1-2, the CDR3 gives the full variable domain: EPEVTQTPSHQVTQMGQEVILRCVPISNHLYFYWYRQILGQKVEFLVSFYNNEISEKSEIFDDQFSVERPDGSNFTLKIRSTKLEDSAMYFCASSGGLNRIYGYTFGSGTRLTVV.

The chain employs TRBV5-8 and TRBJ2-3, with D possibly TRBD2 on 5 matching bases. Germline V lookup: CDR1 SGHTS, CDR2 YDEGEE. The V end was cut by 4 bases, the J end by 0 bases, with 12 bases between. The CDR3 consists of 15 residues. The CDR3 reads CASSHDQRSTDTQYF. The CDR3 region has the DNA TGTGCCAGCAGCCACGACCAGCGGAGCACAGATACGCAGTATTTT.

The J gene is TRBJ2-1, the V gene TRBV5-5; D not certain. This CDR3 is 15 amino acids long. Deletions cut 0 bases from V and 2 bases from J, with 9 bases between. Germline assignment: CDR1 SGHKS and CDR2 YYEKEE (reference sequence). CDR3 DNA sequence: TGTGCCAGCAGCTTGGCCCCGGCGGCCTACAATGAGCAGTTCTTC. Amino acid sequence: CASSLAPAAYNEQFF.

The rearrangement links TRBV12-3 or TRBV12-4 to TRBJ1-1; tentative D call: TRBD1 (6 bases). V lost 0 bases, J lost 7 bases, and 9 bases lay in between. This CDR3 comprises 13 residues. The CDR3 loop reads CASSLALDSEAFF. CDR3 bases: TGTGCCAGCAGTTTAGCATTGGACAGTGAAGCTTTCTTT.

The chain recombines TRBV7-2 with TRBJ2-1, with 14 nucleotides matching TRBD2. The CDR3 has 15 amino acids. With 5 bases clipped from V and 8 bases from J, the junction kept 5 bases outside the gene matches. The V gene's germline CDR1 is SGHTA and CDR2 FQGNSA. CDR3 sequence reads: CASSVTSGGAYEQFF. CDR3 bases: TGTGCCAGCAGCGTGACTAGCGGGGGGGCTTATGAGCAGTTCTTC.

The J gene is TRBJ1-2, the V gene TRBV28; D possibly corresponds to TRBD1 (6 bases). The CDR3 covers 13 residues. Between the trimmed V and J ends, which lost 5 bases and 4 bases, there was a span of 11 bases. Per germline, CDR1 MDHEN and CDR2 SYDVKM. The CDR3 DNA is TGTGCCAGCAGTGGGGGGCGGGGCTATGGCTACACCTTC. Protein: CASSGGRGYGYTF.

The chain carries TRBV29-1 and TRBJ2-2; D might be TRBD2 (6 bases). The CDR3 spans 14 residues. Germline CDR1 reads SQVTM; CDR2 reads ANQGSEA. The V end was cut by 5 bases, the J end by 0 bases, with 10 bases between. CDR3 DNA: TGCAGCGTTCGGGCGGGGTCGAACACCGGGGAGCTGTTTTTT. Translated, it gives CSVRAGSNTGELFF.

The chain couples TRBV7-9 to TRBJ2-5; D is unclear. The CDR3 is 16 residues long. Germline V lookup: CDR1 SEHNR, CDR2 FQNEAQ (reference sequence). Deletions cut 5 bases from V and 5 bases from J, with 21 bases between. The CDR3 protein is CASSPLQRTVSETQYF. CDR3 sequence (DNA): TGTGCCAGCAGCCCTCTACAGAGGACCGTTTCGGAGACCCAGTACTTC.

V and J are TRBV25-1 and TRBJ1-6, with 9 nucleotides matching TRBD1. V dropped 4 bases and J dropped 9; count of bases not matched to a gene: 10. Looked up from germline, CDR1 is MGHDK and CDR2 is SYGVNS. The CDR3 sequence is 16 residues long. Written as DNA, the CDR3 is TGTGCCAGCAGTGCCGAGGGACAGGGTAAAGGTTCACCCCTCCACTTT. Its protein is CASSAEGQGKGSPLHF.

The CDR3 DNA reads as TGTGCCAGCAGTCCTAGGACAGGGAACACTGAAGCTTTCTTT. This encodes CASSPRTGNTEAFF. This rearrangement joins TRBV6-6 to TRBJ1-1; the match to TRBD1 covers 7 bases. With 5 bases clipped from V and 1 base from J, the junction kept 4 bases outside the gene matches. CDR3 length: 14 amino acids. From germline, CDR1 is MNHNY and CDR2 SVGAGI (reference sequence).